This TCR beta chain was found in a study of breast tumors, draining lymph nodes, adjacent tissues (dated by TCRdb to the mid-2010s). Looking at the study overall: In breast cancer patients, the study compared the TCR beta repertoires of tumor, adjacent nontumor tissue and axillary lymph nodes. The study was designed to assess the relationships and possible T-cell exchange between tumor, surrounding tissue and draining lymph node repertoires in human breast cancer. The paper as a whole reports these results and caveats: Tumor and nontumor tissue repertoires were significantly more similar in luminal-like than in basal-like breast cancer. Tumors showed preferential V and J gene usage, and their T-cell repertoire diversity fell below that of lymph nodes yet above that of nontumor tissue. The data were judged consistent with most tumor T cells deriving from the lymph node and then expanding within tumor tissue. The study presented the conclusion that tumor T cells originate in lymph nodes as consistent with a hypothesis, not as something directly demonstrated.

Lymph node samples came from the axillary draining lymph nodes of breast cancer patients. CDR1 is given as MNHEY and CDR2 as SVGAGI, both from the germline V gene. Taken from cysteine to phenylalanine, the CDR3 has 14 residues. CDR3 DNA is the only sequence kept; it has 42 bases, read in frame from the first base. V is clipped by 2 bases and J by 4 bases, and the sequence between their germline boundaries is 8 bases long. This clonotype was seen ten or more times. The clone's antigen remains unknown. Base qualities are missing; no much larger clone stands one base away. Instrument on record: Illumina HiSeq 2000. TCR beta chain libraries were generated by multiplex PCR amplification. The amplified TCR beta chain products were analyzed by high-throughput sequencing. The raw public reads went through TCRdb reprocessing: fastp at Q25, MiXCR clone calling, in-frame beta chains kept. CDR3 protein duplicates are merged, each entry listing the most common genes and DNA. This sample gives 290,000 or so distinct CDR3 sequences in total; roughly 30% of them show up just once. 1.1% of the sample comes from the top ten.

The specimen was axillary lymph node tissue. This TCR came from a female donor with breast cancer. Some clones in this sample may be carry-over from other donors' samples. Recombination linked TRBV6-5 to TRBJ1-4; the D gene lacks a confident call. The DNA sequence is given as TGTGCCAGCAGTTACGAGGGCCTTAATGAAAAACTGTTTTTT. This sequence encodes CASSYEGLNEKLFF.